This record looks at one T cell receptor beta chain sequence and its context. Its specificity is not known. The entry originates in a study of cytomegalovirus exposure and HLA in healthy donors. Notes on the study in general: Later on, an analysis tied 15,000 to 20,000 TCR beta sequences to HLA alleles at 0.05 false discovery rate.

Germline V CDR1 and CDR2: SGHTA, FQGNSA. V was shortened by 8 bases and J by 0 bases, with 13 bases between the two germline ends. The CDR3 consists of 14 residues. This PCR relied on a set of 60 Vbeta primers and 13 Jbeta primers. Clones were sequenced by immunoSEQ multiplex PCR, and TCRdb holds only the in-frame ones, with some missing. The sample lists roughly 170,000 clones, 80% occurring once. The chain is built from TRBV7-2 and TRBJ1-1; D may be TRBD1 (6 bases). Sequencing was carried out using PBMCs. This sequence was found in a woman between 45 and 60 years old in good health and CMV-seropositive. The CDR3 bases are TGTGCCAGCGGTCTCGACAGGCTGAACACTGAAGCTTTCTTT. The encoded protein is CASGLDRLNTEAFF.